This passage covers 9 T cell receptor beta chains from one sample sequenced in a study of cytomegalovirus exposure and HLA in healthy donors. The PCR was carried out with 60 Vbeta primers and 13 Jbeta primers. Some clones are missing from TCRdb's copy, which holds only in-frame ones; the method was immunoSEQ multiplex PCR. The sample has 150,000 to 200,000 clones, approximately 71% seen once; the top ten hold about 1.4%. The sample comprised PBMCs. The receptor source for this set is a girl aged 10 to 17 in good health and CMV-seronegative.

This chain joins TRBV5-1 and TRBJ1-6; tentatively, D is TRBD1 (5 bases). The germline V and J ends were trimmed by 3 bases and 7 bases, with 11 bases remaining between them. The germline V gene has CDR1 SGHRS and CDR2 YFSETQ. The CDR3 is 14 residues long. DNA of the CDR3: TGCGCCAGCAGCTCCTCGGGGGTCAATTCACCCCTCCACTTT. It yields the protein CASSSSGVNSPLHF.

There are a few counts of this clone. This rearrangement joins TRBV28 to TRBJ1-6, with TRBD1 matching 9 bases. The J segment lost 10 bases and the V segment lost 2 bases, leaving 9 bases of the junction unmatched. The CDR3 covers 16 residues. Germline lookup yields CDR1 MDHEN and CDR2 SYDVKM. CDR3 DNA: TGTGCCAGCAGTTTACTGTCGGGACAGGGTGTCTCACCCCTCCACTTT. Its translation is CASSLLSGQGVSPLHF.

A remark on this clone: The germline gene is not matched at one end of the junction; a read error may be the cause. This chain uses TRBV7-7 with TRBJ2-1, with TRBD1 matching 8 bases. Germline lookup yields CDR1 SSHAT and CDR2 FNYEAQ (reference sequence). The CDR3 is 16 residues long. CDR3 residues: CASSLGQGASYNEQFF. CDR3 DNA: TGTGCTAGCAGCTTAGGGCAGGGGGCTTCCTACAATGAGCAGTTCTTC.

This clone occurred a few times. The chain uses TRBV5-6 and TRBJ1-2, with 7 positions matching TRBD1. The CDR3 is 13 residues long. J was trimmed by 0 bases and V by 4 bases; bases with no gene match: 0. Per germline, CDR1 SGHDT and CDR2 YYEEEE. The CDR3 sequence is CASSGTANYGYTF. The CDR3 DNA sequence: TGTGCCAGCAGCGGGACAGCTAACTATGGCTACACCTTC.

This rearrangement joins TRBV13 to TRBJ1-2; 8 nucleotides match TRBD1. Looked up from germline, CDR1 is PRHDT and CDR2 is FYEKMQ (reference sequence). The CDR3 has 15 residues. The V segment lost 4 bases and the J segment 4 bases; nucleotides outside the gene matches: 8. The CDR3 nucleotides are TGTGCCAGCAGCTCTGGGACAGGCCCTAGCTATGGCTACACCTTC. Protein sequence: CASSSGTGPSYGYTF.

The chain combines TRBV18 with TRBJ1-4, with TRBD1 identical over 7 bases. The germline gives CDR1 KGHSH, CDR2 LQKENI. After removal of 3 bases from V and 4 bases from J, the junction contained 2 bases not matched to a gene. This CDR3 has 14 amino acids. As DNA, the CDR3 is TGTGCCAGCTCACCCGGGACAGTTAATGAAAAACTGTTTTTT. Its translation: CASSPGTVNEKLFF. The complete variable domain, with remaining parts taken from reference TRBV18 and TRBJ1-4, reads NAGVMQNPRHLVRRRGQEARLRCSPMKGHSHVYWYRQLPEEGLKFMVYLQKENIIDESGMPKERFSAEFPKEGPSILRIQQVVRGDSAAYFCASSPGTVNEKLFFGSGTQLSVL.

This clone was picked up a small number of times. The chain couples TRBV2 to TRBJ2-5, with 9 nucleotides matching TRBD1. Germline loops: CDR1 SNHLY, CDR2 FYNNEI. The CDR3 covers 12 residues. With 11 bases clipped from V and 3 bases from J, the junction kept 4 bases outside the gene matches. CDR3 sequence reads: CAGGQGKETQYF. The CDR3 region has the DNA TGTGCCGGGGGACAGGGAAAAGAGACCCAGTACTTC.

The chain links TRBV2 to TRBJ2-7, with TRBD1 as a possible D gene (5 bases). V was trimmed by 5 bases and J by 7 bases, leaving 12 bases between them. Germline V lookup: CDR1 SNHLY, CDR2 FYNNEI. This CDR3 has 12 amino acids. CDR3 sequence (DNA): TGTGCCAGCAGTCTGGGGCTAGGGGAGCAGTACTTC. Its protein product is CASSLGLGEQYF.

The chain links TRBV6-1 to TRBJ1-6, with D maybe TRBD1 (6 bases). The germline V gene has CDR1 MNHNS and CDR2 SASEGT. The CDR3 has 15 residues. The V and J ends lost 2 bases and 9 bases respectively, with 14 bases between them. This chain's CDR3 is CASSEQGSSSSPLHF. The CDR3 region has the DNA TGTGCCAGCAGTGAACAGGGGTCCTCCAGTTCACCCCTCCACTTT.